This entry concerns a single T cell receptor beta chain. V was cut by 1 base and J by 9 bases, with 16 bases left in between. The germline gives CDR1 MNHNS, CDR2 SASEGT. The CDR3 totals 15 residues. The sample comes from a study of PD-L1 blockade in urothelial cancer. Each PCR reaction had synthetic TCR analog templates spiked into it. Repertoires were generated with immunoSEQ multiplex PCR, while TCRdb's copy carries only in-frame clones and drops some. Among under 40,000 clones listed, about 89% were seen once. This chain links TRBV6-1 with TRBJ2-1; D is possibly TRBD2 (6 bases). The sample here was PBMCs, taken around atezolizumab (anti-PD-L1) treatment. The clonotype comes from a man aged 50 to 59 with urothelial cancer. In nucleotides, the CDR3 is TGTGCCAGCAGTGAAGAGGGACTTCTAGGCGCTGAGCAGTTCTTC. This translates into CASSEEGLLGAEQFF.